This passage covers 28 T cell receptor beta chains from one sample sequenced in a study of response to subunit inactivated influenza vaccine. MiXCR, run by TCRdb on the RT-PCR reads, gives a single entry per CDR3 protein. The table records hundreds of thousands of distinct CDR3 sequences, about 25% of them present only once. Sequences were derived from CD4+ T cells sorted from PBMCs, sampled 5 days after vaccination. The receptors come from a man aged 50-59 years who received an inactivated influenza vaccine.

The chain has TRBV6-1 and TRBJ2-7; D is possibly TRBD1 or TRBD2 (5 bases each). CDR1 and CDR2 from the germline V gene are MNHNS and SASEGT. V lost 2 bases and J lost 4, with 18 bases in between. This CDR3 spans 16 amino acids. The CDR3 DNA sequence: TGTGCCAGCAGTGAATGGGGGTCAGGAGAGCTGTACGAGCAGTACTTC. It yields the protein CASSEWGSGELYEQYF.

The chain links TRBV5-4 to TRBJ1-2; tentative D call: TRBD1 (5 bases). V shed 0 bases and J shed 4 bases, with 10 bases lying between them. CDR1 is SGHNT and CDR2 is YYREEE in the germline V gene (reference sequence). The CDR3 totals 14 residues. CDR3 nucleotides: TGTGCCAGCAGCTTGGGTCAGGGACGCTATGGCTACACCTTC. This sequence encodes CASSLGQGRYGYTF.

This clonotype was detected only a few times. The genes are TRBV12-3 or TRBV12-4 and TRBJ2-3, with 15 positions matching TRBD2. With 5 bases clipped from V and 10 bases from J, the junction kept 10 bases outside the gene matches. The length of the CDR3 is 16 residues. CDR3 loop: CASSPRTSGGAGPQYF. The CDR3 DNA reads as TGTGCCAGCAGTCCACGGACTAGCGGGGGGGCCGGACCGCAGTATTTT.

The rearrangement joins TRBV14 to TRBJ2-6, with 11 bases matching TRBD1. The CDR3 is 18 amino acids. Germline loops: CDR1 SGHDN, CDR2 FVKESK. V was clipped by 4 bases and J by 3 bases; unmatched bases: 8. This CDR3 is CASSPLGQGAHGANVLTF. The CDR3 DNA follows: TGTGCCAGCAGCCCCCTAGGACAGGGGGCACATGGGGCCAACGTCCTGACTTTC.

The rearrangement links TRBV20-1 to TRBJ2-3; TRBD2 aligns across 8 bases. The CDR3 spans 15 residues. Germline V gene sequence: CDR1 DFQATT, CDR2 SNEGSKA (reference sequence). The V segment lost 8 bases and the J segment 4 bases; nucleotides outside the gene matches: 14. CDR3 DNA: TGCAGTTCTATAGGACTAGCCCTCCCCCCAGATACGCAGTATTTT. It encodes CSSIGLALPPDTQYF.

Points on this clonotype: The conserved phenylalanine or tryptophan normally closing the CDR3 is absent here, so this likely arose from a read error. V gene TRBV28 combines with J gene TRBJ2-7, with 8 nucleotides matching TRBD2. Germline V gives CDR1 MDHEN, CDR2 SYDVKM. The CDR3 totals 18 residues. V lost 0 bases and J lost 2; bases outside the gene matches: 12. Written as DNA, the CDR3 is TGTGCCAGCAGTTTATGGCTGAAAGAGCGGGAGCCGACCTACGAGCAGTACTAC. Protein sequence: CASSLWLKEREPTYEQYY.

This clonotype was counted only a few times. The chain couples TRBV5-1 to TRBJ2-2, with a possible D match to TRBD2 (6 bases). Germline lookup yields CDR1 SGHRS and CDR2 YFSETQ. V was trimmed by 0 bases and J by 5 bases, leaving 11 bases between them. CDR3 length equals 15 residues. The CDR3 bases are TGCGCCAGCAGCTTGGCCGGTGGGAGGACCGGGGAGCTGTTTTTT. This encodes CASSLAGGRTGELFF.

This chain connects TRBV11-2 to TRBJ2-5; TRBD1 matches at 7 bases. The CDR3 spans 16 residues. Per germline, CDR1 SGHAT and CDR2 FQNNGV. After removal of 5 bases from V and 0 bases from J, the junction contained 9 bases not matched to a gene. As DNA, the CDR3 is TGTGCCAGCAGCCCCCGAGGGGGCCTGTACCAAGAGACCCAGTACTTC. Protein: CASSPRGGLYQETQYF.

The V gene is TRBV23-1, the J gene TRBJ2-5; D may match TRBD1 or TRBD2 (6 bases each). TRBV23-1 is an ORF, and what it does is uncertain. V lost 8 bases and J 7 bases, leaving 20 bases between the germline ends. The CDR3 extends over 14 amino acids. CDR3 region: CASGGRDRRGTQYF. The CDR3 nucleotides read TGCGCCAGCGGGGGGCGGGACCGCCGGGGGACCCAGTACTTC.

This clonotype was seen more than once but under ten times. V usage is TRBV12-3 or TRBV12-4 and J usage is TRBJ2-7, with 9 bases identical to TRBD1. The CDR3 covers 14 residues. After removal of 5 bases from V and 4 bases from J, the junction contained 6 bases not matched to a gene. The CDR3 DNA is TGTGCCAGCAGTGCCGGGACAGGGCTATACGAGCAGTACTTC. This gives the protein CASSAGTGLYEQYF.

The V call is TRBV6-2 or TRBV6-3, the J call TRBJ1-6, with 7 nucleotides matching TRBD1. The ends lost 8 bases at V and 8 bases at J; junction bases unmatched: 15. The CDR3 runs 16 residues. Looked up from germline, CDR1 is MNHEY and CDR2 is SVGEGT. CDR3 region: CASCETGQRMDSPLHF. The CDR3 region has the DNA TGTGCCAGCTGTGAGACGGGACAGCGGATGGATTCACCCCTCCACTTT.

This clonotype was counted a few times. The chain carries TRBV6-5 and TRBJ2-3; weak D call: TRBD2 (7 bases). CDR1 is MNHEY and CDR2 is SVGAGI in the germline V gene. Between the trimmed V and J ends, which lost 2 bases and 5 bases, there was a span of 11 bases. This CDR3 has 14 residues. The CDR3 loop reads CASSYRGGGDTQYF. In DNA, the CDR3 is TGTGCCAGCAGTTACAGGGGAGGGGGAGATACGCAGTATTTT.

Comment on this clonotype: Likely a read error: the CDR3 ends without its conserved phenylalanine or tryptophan. The limits of the CDR3 on the DNA are not certain, so only TCRdb's listed CDR3 is given. The chain combines TRBV7-2 with TRBJ2-7; TRBD1, the D gene given by the table, was not confirmed from the DNA. The germline CDR1 and CDR2 sequences are SGHTA and FQGNSA. The CDR3 is 12 amino acids long, termini counted. The CDR3 is CASSAFSGQLKY.

This clonotype was detected a few times. V gene TRBV9 combines with J gene TRBJ2-1; D is uncertain. This CDR3 region has 18 residues. CDR1 is SGDLS and CDR2 is YYNGEE in the germline V gene. V shed 0 bases and J shed 5 bases, with 21 bases lying between them. The CDR3 here is CASSVDPLVRTKDNEQFF. The CDR3 region has the DNA TGTGCCAGCAGCGTAGATCCTCTGGTTAGGACCAAGGACAATGAGCAGTTCTTC.

The chain couples TRBV3-1 to TRBJ2-7; the D is unclear. The ends were cut back, 1 base at V and 4 bases at J, with 8 bases in the middle. The germline gives CDR1 LGHDT, CDR2 YNNKEL (reference sequence). The CDR3 loop spans 13 amino acids. The CDR3 region has the DNA TGTGCCAGCAGCCAAGCCGTCCGGTACGAGCAGTACTTC. Its protein is CASSQAVRYEQYF.

This clonotype was seen a handful of times. V gene TRBV20-1 combines with J gene TRBJ1-5, with D maybe TRBD1 (6 bases). Trimming took 3 bases from V and 4 from J, leaving 10 bases between them. CDR1 is DFQATT, CDR2 SNEGSKA, per germline (reference sequence). The CDR3 loop spans 13 amino acids. The CDR3 nucleotides read TGCAGTGCTAGGCAGGGGAGGAATCAGCCCCAGCATTTT. Translating it yields CSARQGRNQPQHF.

This clonotype was observed a handful of times. V gene TRBV15 combines with J gene TRBJ2-1, with D perhaps matching TRBD1 (5 bases). The length of the CDR3 is 20 residues. The germline V gene has CDR1 LNHNV and CDR2 YYDKDF (reference sequence). The V and J ends lost 3 bases and 0 bases respectively, with 24 bases between them. Written as DNA, the CDR3 is TGTGCCACCAGCAGCCGTTTCCCGGCCAATGCAGGGCGCTCCTACAATGAGCAGTTCTTC. It codes for CATSSRFPANAGRSYNEQFF.

The chain links TRBV4-1 to TRBJ1-1; TRBD1 might be the D (5 bases). The V gene's germline CDR1 is MGHRA and CDR2 YSYEKL. CDR3 length: 15 residues. V was cut by 3 bases and J by 1 base, with 12 bases left in between. This CDR3 reads CASSQSGHKNTEAFF. In DNA, the CDR3 is TGCGCCAGCAGCCAGAGTGGACACAAGAACACTGAAGCTTTCTTT.

The V and J genes are TRBV15 and TRBJ2-1, with 9 bases fitting TRBD2. CDR3 length: 19 amino acids. CDR1 LNHNV and CDR2 YYDKDF come from the germline V gene (reference sequence). The junction had 12 bases not matched to a gene; V was cut back by 3 bases and J by 0 bases. Here the CDR3 reads CATSRTYQAGGSSYNEQFF. The CDR3, as DNA: TGTGCCACCAGCAGGACCTACCAGGCGGGAGGGAGCTCCTACAATGAGCAGTTCTTC. Full variable domain (rest looked up from reference TRBV15 and TRBJ2-1): DAMVIQNPRYQVTQFGKPVTLSCSQTLNHNVMYWYQQKSSQAPKLLFHYYDKDFNNEADTPDNFQSRRPNTSFCFLDIRSPGLGDTAMYLCATSRTYQAGGSSYNEQFFGPGTRLTVL.

This clonotype was counted between two and nine times. V and J are TRBV5-1 and TRBJ2-1; D might be TRBD1 or TRBD2, each matching 5 bases. Germline V gene lookup returns CDR1 SGHRS and CDR2 YFSETQ. The V and J ends lost 0 bases and 2 bases respectively, with 9 bases between them. CDR3 length equals 15 residues. The CDR3 bases are TGCGCCAGCAGCTTGGAAGGGACCGCCTACAATGAGCAGTTCTTC. It is translated as CASSLEGTAYNEQFF.

This clonotype was found a few times. This chain connects TRBV7-8 to TRBJ2-2, with a weak D call TRBD1 (5 bases). V was trimmed by 5 bases and J by 4 bases, leaving 8 bases between them. This CDR3 has 13 amino acids. The germline V gene has CDR1 SGHVS and CDR2 FQNEAQ. The CDR3 bases are TGTGCCAGCAGCACCAGGGTCACCGGGGAGCTGTTTTTT. It specifies CASSTRVTGELFF.

This clonotype showed up just once. The V and J genes are TRBV10-3 and TRBJ2-3; either TRBD1 or TRBD2 may fit D (5 bases each). The CDR3 has 12 residues. Trimming left V 6 bases short and J 4 bases short, with 8 bases between. Germline CDR1 reads ENHRY; CDR2 reads SYGVKD. CDR3 in amino acids: CAIRGTPDTQYF. Written as DNA, the CDR3 is TGTGCCATCAGGGGGACGCCAGATACGCAGTATTTT.

This clonotype has a count of ten or more. The chain has TRBV12-3 or TRBV12-4 and TRBJ2-1; TRBD2 might be the D (6 bases). V shed 7 bases and J shed 0 bases, with 19 bases lying between them. The CDR3 runs 17 residues. The CDR3 is CASTLVVAVLSYNEQFF. The CDR3 nucleotides read TGTGCCAGCACCCTCGTGGTAGCGGTCCTCTCCTACAATGAGCAGTTCTTC.

This chain links TRBV5-4 with TRBJ2-5; D is unclear. The CDR3 sequence is 15 residues long. The germline gives CDR1 SGHNT, CDR2 YYREEE (reference sequence). V lost 4 bases and J lost 3, with 16 bases in between. The chain's CDR3 is CASSRPNTKEETQYF. In DNA, the CDR3 is TGTGCCAGCAGCCGCCCCAACACAAAGGAAGAGACCCAGTACTTC.

This chain connects TRBV28 to TRBJ1-2; 8 positions match TRBD1. With 5 bases clipped from V and 8 bases from J, the junction kept 7 bases outside the gene matches. Germline lookup yields CDR1 MDHEN and CDR2 SYDVKM. This CDR3 is built from 13 residues. The CDR3 reads CASSLDRGSGYTF. The CDR3 nucleotides are TGTGCCAGCAGTCTTGACAGGGGTTCCGGCTACACCTTC.

The chain joins TRBV6-1 to TRBJ2-3; no clear D gene. V was pared by 4 bases and J by 6 bases, with 11 bases between. The CDR3 consists of 13 residues. Germline lookup yields CDR1 MNHNS and CDR2 SASEGT. The CDR3 nucleotides read TGTGCCAGCAGTGTCCTTTTGGACGATACGCAGTATTTT. It encodes CASSVLLDDTQYF.

This clonotype was recorded a few times. The chain is built from TRBV10-3 and TRBJ1-5; D gene uncertain. In germline, CDR1 is ENHRY, CDR2 SYGVKD. CDR3 length: 14 residues. The V end was cut by 0 bases, the J end by 0 bases, with 3 bases between. CDR3 DNA sequence: TGTGCCATCAGTGAGTCGTTTAGCAATCAGCCCCAGCATTTT. This translates into CAISESFSNQPQHF.

The count of this clonotype is one. The gene calls are TRBV7-9 and TRBJ2-5; D not certain. In germline, CDR1 is SEHNR, CDR2 FQNEAQ (reference sequence). This CDR3 is built from 16 residues. Trimming cost V 1 base and J 1 base, with 13 bases left between them. CDR3 residues: CASSLVELETQETQYF. In DNA, the CDR3 is TGTGCCAGCAGCTTAGTTGAGTTGGAAACCCAAGAGACCCAGTACTTC.